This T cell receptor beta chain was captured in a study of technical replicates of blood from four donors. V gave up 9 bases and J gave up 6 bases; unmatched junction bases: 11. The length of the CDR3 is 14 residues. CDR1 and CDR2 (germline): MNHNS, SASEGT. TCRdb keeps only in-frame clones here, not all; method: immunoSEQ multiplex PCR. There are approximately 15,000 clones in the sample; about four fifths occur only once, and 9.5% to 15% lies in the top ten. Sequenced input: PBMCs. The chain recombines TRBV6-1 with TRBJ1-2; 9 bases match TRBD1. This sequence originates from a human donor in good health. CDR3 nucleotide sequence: TGTGCCAGAAACCCAAGACAGGGGGAAAATGGCTACACCTTC. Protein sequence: CARNPRQGENGYTF.